Each of the 9 T cell receptor beta chains below was sequenced from the same sample in a study of T cell repertoires in cytomegalovirus infection. TCRdb re-called the reads with MiXCR, one entry per CDR3 protein. The sample records over 450,000 distinct CDR3 sequences, about 10% being singletons. Sequenced material: PBMCs. These receptors all come from a human donor in good health (CMV status not recorded). Some clones in this sample may be carry-over from other donors' samples.

As for this clonotype: This may come from a read error, since a much larger clone is one base off. V is TRBV29-1 and J is TRBJ2-3, with D possibly matching TRBD1 (6 bases). Trimming removed 2 bases at V and 4 bases at J, with 10 bases between. Germline V gives CDR1 SQVTM, CDR2 ANQGSEA. The CDR3 is 13 amino acids. The CDR3 DNA reads TGCAGCGTTGAAACAGGGTCTGCAGATACGCAGTATTTT. This encodes CSVETGSADTQYF.

This clonotype has a count of ten or more. This chain uses TRBV28 with TRBJ2-4; perhaps TRBD1 as D (5 bases). The length of the CDR3 is 16 residues. CDR1 MDHEN and CDR2 SYDVKM come from the germline V gene. Trimming cost V 3 bases and J 0 bases, with 12 bases left between them. The CDR3 protein is CASSFGDRLAKNIQYF. The CDR3 nucleotides read TGTGCCAGCAGTTTCGGAGACAGATTAGCCAAAAACATTCAGTACTTC.

This chain joins TRBV20-1 and TRBJ1-1, with 11 bases aligning to TRBD1. CDR1 and CDR2 from the germline V gene are DFQATT and SNEGSKA (reference sequence). The CDR3 extends over 15 amino acids. J gave up 9 bases and V 1 base, and 10 bases lay outside the gene matches. The CDR3 sequence is CSARVLDRGLFQAFF. The CDR3 region has the DNA TGCAGTGCTAGAGTCCTGGACAGGGGGCTGTTTCAAGCTTTCTTT.

This clonotype was picked up many times. The gene calls are TRBV7-9 and TRBJ2-4; a possible D gene is TRBD1 (6 bases). Germline-derived CDR1 and CDR2 are SEHNR and FQNEAQ (reference sequence). The CDR3 length is 16 residues. V was trimmed by 4 bases and J by 1 base, leaving 14 bases between them. In DNA form, the CDR3 reads TGTGCCAGCAGCTCCCAGACAGGAACGGCCAAAAACATTCAGTACTTC. Translated, it gives CASSSQTGTAKNIQYF.

This chain uses TRBV29-1 with TRBJ1-2; 7 nucleotides agree with TRBD1. The length of the CDR3 is 13 residues. From germline, CDR1 is SQVTM and CDR2 ANQGSEA. The junction had 7 bases not matched to a gene; V was cut back by 6 bases and J by 3 bases. The CDR3 loop is CSVARDRDYGYTF. Written as DNA, the CDR3 is TGCAGCGTCGCCCGGGACAGAGACTATGGCTACACCTTC.

The chain has TRBV2 and TRBJ1-1; unclear D gene. Germline CDR1 SNHLY, CDR2 FYNNEI. V was clipped by 8 bases and J by 0 bases, with 16 bases between them. The CDR3 runs to 15 residues. The CDR3 region has the DNA TGTGCCAGCGGTCCCCACCTTAACATGAACACTGAAGCTTTCTTT. Translation: CASGPHLNMNTEAFF. Full variable domain (missing parts from reference TRBV2 and TRBJ1-1): EPEVTQTPSHQVTQMGQEVILRCVPISNHLYFYWYRQILGQKVEFLVSFYNNEISEKSEIFDDQFSVERPDGSNFTLKIRSTKLEDSAMYFCASGPHLNMNTEAFFGQGTRLTVV.

This clonotype has a count of ten or more. The genes are TRBV28 and TRBJ2-7; D remains unclear. The V end lost 8 bases, the J end lost 2 bases, and 10 bases lay between the germline ends. Per germline, CDR1 MDHEN and CDR2 SYDVKM. The CDR3 runs 12 residues. As DNA, the CDR3 is TGTGCCAGCGCTGGAGTGGCCTACGAGCAGTACTTC. Protein sequence: CASAGVAYEQYF.

The sample holds many counts of this clonotype. The chain uses TRBV6-1 and TRBJ1-1; the D gene is possibly TRBD1 (5 bases). The germline V gene has CDR1 MNHNS and CDR2 SASEGT. This CDR3 comprises 15 residues. Trimming pared 4 bases from V and 2 bases from J, leaving 14 bases between. CDR3 coding DNA: TGTGCCAGCAGTGGATCCGGGACGTACAACACTGAAGCTTTCTTT. Its translation: CASSGSGTYNTEAFF.

This clonotype was detected ten times or more. The chain couples TRBV5-5 to TRBJ2-6; D remains unclear. CDR3 length: 16 amino acids. In germline, CDR1 is SGHKS, CDR2 YYEKEE (reference sequence). V dropped 0 bases and J dropped 1 base, with 8 bases sitting between them. The CDR3 reads CASSLGMASGANVLTF. The CDR3 coding sequence is TGTGCCAGCAGCTTGGGGATGGCATCTGGGGCCAACGTCCTGACTTTC.